This passage covers 9 T cell receptor beta chains from one sample sequenced in a study of breast tumors, draining lymph nodes, adjacent tissues. Via MiXCR, TCRdb re-called the multiplex PCR reads, giving one row per CDR3 protein. This table has 50,000 to 75,000 distinct CDR3 sequences, 57% appearing once. Sequencing used breast tumor tissue. These receptors were taken from a female donor with breast cancer. Some clones in this sample may be carry-over from other donors' samples.

The gene calls are TRBV7-9 and TRBJ2-1; 12 nucleotides align to TRBD2. The V gene end was trimmed by 3 bases and the J gene end by 10 bases; junction bases not matched to a gene: 13. The germline V gene encodes CDR1 SEHNR and CDR2 FQNEAQ (reference sequence). The CDR3 runs to 17 residues. The CDR3 DNA sequence: TGTGCCAGCAGCTTCACCTCTAGCGGGAGGGCCGAGGGGGAGCAGTTCTTC. The encoded protein is CASSFTSSGRAEGEQFF.

The V gene is TRBV29-1, the J gene TRBJ2-7, with a tentative D call TRBD2 (5 bases). This CDR3 spans 11 amino acids. Germline V CDR1 and CDR2: SQVTM, ANQGSEA. V was pared by 8 bases and J by 5 bases, with 13 bases between. CDR3: CSRRDRDEQYF. The CDR3 coding sequence is TGCAGCAGACGGGATAGGGACGAGCAGTACTTC.

This clonotype was seen once. The rearrangement joins TRBV20-1 to TRBJ1-4; 7 positions agree with TRBD1. CDR1 is DFQATT and CDR2 is SNEGSKA in the germline V gene (reference sequence). V trimming: 3 bases; J trimming: 8 bases; junction bases outside the gene matches: 9. CDR3 size: 14 residues. This CDR3 is CSAREQGSREKLFF. CDR3 sequence (DNA): TGCAGTGCTAGGGAACAGGGGAGTCGCGAAAAACTGTTTTTT.

In nucleotides, the CDR3 is TGTGCCAGCTACCCTAGGGATGTTAGCAATCAGCCCCAGCATTTT. It translates to CASYPRDVSNQPQHF. V gene TRBV6-2 or TRBV6-3 combines with J gene TRBJ1-5, with unresolved D. Germline V gene data show CDR1 as MNHEY and CDR2 as SVGEGT. This CDR3 is built from 15 residues. Trimming cost V 8 bases and J 0 bases, with 14 bases left between them.

This clonotype was recorded many times. The chain carries TRBV7-2 and TRBJ1-5, with D perhaps matching TRBD1 (5 bases). The CDR3 consists of 13 residues. Germline V gene data show CDR1 as SGHTA and CDR2 as FQGNSA. V was trimmed by 5 bases and J by 4 bases, leaving 9 bases between them. Written as DNA, the CDR3 is TGTGCCAGCAGCGTGACAGTTAATCAGCCCCAGCATTTT. Protein sequence: CASSVTVNQPQHF.

This clonotype was picked up one time. CDR3 coding DNA: TGTGCCACCAGTGCCCCGACAGGGAACACCGGGGAGCTGTTTTTT. Its protein is CATSAPTGNTGELFF. The rearrangement links TRBV24-1 to TRBJ2-2; tentatively, D is TRBD1 (6 bases). Trimming shortened V by 5 bases and J by 1 base, and 10 bases separated the two germline ends. Germline-derived CDR1 and CDR2 are KGHDR and SFDVKD. The CDR3 loop spans 15 amino acids.

This clonotype ranks as medium-sized (0.01 to 0.1%). This chain links TRBV24-1 with TRBJ1-5; D is possibly TRBD1 (5 bases). There are 16 residues in the CDR3. CDR1 and CDR2 from the germline V gene are KGHDR and SFDVKD. V was clipped by 0 bases and J by 2 bases, with 10 bases between them. CDR3 nucleotide sequence: TGTGCCACCAGTGATTTGCCGGGGGTGCGCAATCAGCCCCAGCATTTT. It codes for CATSDLPGVRNQPQHF.

This clonotype came up a few times. The genes are TRBV29-1 and TRBJ2-7, with D perhaps matching TRBD1 or TRBD2 (7 bases each). Germline V gene lookup returns CDR1 SQVTM and CDR2 ANQGSEA. The length of the CDR3 is 12 residues. Trimming removed 5 bases from V and 6 bases from J, with 14 bases in between. CDR3 loop: CSVRQGGGEQYF. CDR3 DNA: TGCAGCGTTCGGCAGGGGGGGGGCGAGCAGTACTTC.

This rearrangement joins TRBV3-1 to TRBJ1-3; 8 bases are a match to TRBD1. The germline CDR1 and CDR2 sequences are LGHDT and YNNKEL (reference sequence). V lost 0 bases and J lost 4; bases outside the gene matches: 8. The CDR3 loop spans 17 amino acids. CDR3 residues: CASSQDLAGGLGNTIYF. DNA of the CDR3: TGTGCCAGCAGCCAAGATCTCGCAGGGGGCCTGGGAAACACCATATATTTT.